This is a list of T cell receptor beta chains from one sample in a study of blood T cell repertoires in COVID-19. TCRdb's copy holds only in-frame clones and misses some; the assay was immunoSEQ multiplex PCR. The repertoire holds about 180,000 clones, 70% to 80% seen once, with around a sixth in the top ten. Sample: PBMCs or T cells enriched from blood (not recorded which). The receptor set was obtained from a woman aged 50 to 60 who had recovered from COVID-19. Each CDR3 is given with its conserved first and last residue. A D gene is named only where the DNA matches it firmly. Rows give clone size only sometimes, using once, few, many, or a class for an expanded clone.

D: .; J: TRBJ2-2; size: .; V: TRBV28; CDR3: CASSSAGPTGELFF; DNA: TGTGCCAGCAGTTCGGCAGGCCCCACCGGGGAGCTGTTTTTT
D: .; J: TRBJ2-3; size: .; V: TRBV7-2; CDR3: CASSPQDTQYF; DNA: TGTGCCAGCAGCCCACAGGATACGCAGTATTTT
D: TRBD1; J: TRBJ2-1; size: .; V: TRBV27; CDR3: CASSSPGQGARKQFF; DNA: TGTGCCAGCAGTTCCCCGGGACAGGGGGCAAGGAAGCAGTTCTTC
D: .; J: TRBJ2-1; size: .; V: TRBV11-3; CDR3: CASSLGLAEHNEQFF; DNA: TGTGCCAGCAGCTTAGGGCTAGCAGAACACAATGAGCAGTTCTTC
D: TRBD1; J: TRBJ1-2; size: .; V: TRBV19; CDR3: CATRTGGNYGYTF; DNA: TGTGCCACAAGGACAGGGGGCAACTATGGCTACACCTTC
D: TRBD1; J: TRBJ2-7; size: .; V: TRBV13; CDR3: CASSPAGTGRDYEQYF; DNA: TGTGCCAGCAGCCCTGCTGGGACAGGTAGGGACTACGAGCAGTACTTC
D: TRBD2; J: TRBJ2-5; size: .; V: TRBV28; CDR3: CASSDGLADLPDF; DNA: TGTGCCAGCAGTGATGGACTAGCGGACCTCCCCGACTTC
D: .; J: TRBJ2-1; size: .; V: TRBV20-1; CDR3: CSASVREQFF; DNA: TGCAGTGCTAGTGTCCGGGAGCAGTTCTTC
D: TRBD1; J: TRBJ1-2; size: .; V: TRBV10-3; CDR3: CAISETGTGGDGYTF; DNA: TGTGCCATCAGTGAGACCGGGACAGGGGGCGATGGCTACACCTTC
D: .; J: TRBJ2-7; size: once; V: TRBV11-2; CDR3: CASSFGGIYEQYF; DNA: TGTGCCAGCAGCTTTGGGGGGATCTACGAGCAGTACTTC
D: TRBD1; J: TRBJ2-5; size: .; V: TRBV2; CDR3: CASNLGQFQETQYF; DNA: TGTGCCAGCAACTTGGGACAGTTCCAAGAGACCCAGTACTTC
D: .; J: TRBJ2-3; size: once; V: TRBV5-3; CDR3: CARRVQGPTDTQYF; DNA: TGTGCCAGAAGGGTACAGGGCCCCACAGATACGCAGTATTTT
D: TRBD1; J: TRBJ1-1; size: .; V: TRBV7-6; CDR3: CASSYGTGNTEAFF; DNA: TGTGCCAGCAGCTACGGGACAGGGAACACTGAAGCTTTCTTT
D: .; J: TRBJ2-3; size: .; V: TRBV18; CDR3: CASSPEVRQYF; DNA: TGTGCCAGCTCACCTGAGGTTAGGCAGTATTTT
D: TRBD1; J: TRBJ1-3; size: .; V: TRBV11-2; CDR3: CASSLGADRAAGNTIYF; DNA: TGTGCCAGCAGCTTAGGGGCCGACAGGGCGGCTGGAAACACCATATATTTT
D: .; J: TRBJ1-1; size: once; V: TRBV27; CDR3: CASSSSLTNTEAFF; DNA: TGTGCCAGCAGTTCCTCGCTAACCAACACTGAAGCTTTCTTT
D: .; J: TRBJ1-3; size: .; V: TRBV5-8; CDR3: CASSRKRGQGTDTIYF; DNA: TGTGCCAGCAGCCGCAAAAGGGGTCAGGGAACTGACACCATATATTTT
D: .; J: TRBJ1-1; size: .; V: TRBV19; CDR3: CASSYEGTEAFF; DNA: TGTGCCAGTAGTTACGAGGGCACTGAAGCTTTCTTT
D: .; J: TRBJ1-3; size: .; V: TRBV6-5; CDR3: CASSYRDGTLGNTIYF; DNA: TGTGCCAGCAGTTACAGGGATGGGACACTCGGAAACACCATATATTTT
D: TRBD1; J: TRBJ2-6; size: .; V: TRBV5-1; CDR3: CASNRGSGANVLTF; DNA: TGCGCCAGCAACAGGGGGTCTGGGGCCAACGTCCTGACTTTC
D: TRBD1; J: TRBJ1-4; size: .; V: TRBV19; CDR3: CASSRTGGGEKLFF; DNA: TGTGCCAGTAGTAGGACAGGCGGAGGCGAAAAACTGTTTTTT
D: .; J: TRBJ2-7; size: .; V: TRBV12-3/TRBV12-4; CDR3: CASRRLNSYEQYF; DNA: TGTGCCAGCAGGAGATTAAACTCCTACGAGCAGTACTTC
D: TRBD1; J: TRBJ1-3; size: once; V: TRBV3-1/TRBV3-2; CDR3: CASSSHPGTGFLSGNTIYF; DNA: TGTGCCAGCAGCTCCCACCCCGGGACAGGGTTCCTCTCTGGAAACACCATATATTTT
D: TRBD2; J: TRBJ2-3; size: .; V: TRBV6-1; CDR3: CASSEAPSGSLQDTQYF; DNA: TGTGCCAGCAGTGAAGCGCCCAGCGGGAGTCTGCAGGATACGCAGTATTTT
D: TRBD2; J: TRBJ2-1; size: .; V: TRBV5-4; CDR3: CASSLAPIAGVAYNEQFF; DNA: TGTGCCAGCAGCTTGGCCCCGATAGCGGGAGTGGCCTACAATGAGCAGTTCTTC
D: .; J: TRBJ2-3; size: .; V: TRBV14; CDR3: CASSQASYTQYF; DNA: TGTGCCAGCAGCCAAGCTTCTTATACGCAGTATTTT
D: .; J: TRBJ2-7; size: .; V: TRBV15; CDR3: CATSRAGQPAYEQYF; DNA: TGTGCCACCAGCAGAGCAGGACAGCCTGCCTACGAGCAGTACTTC
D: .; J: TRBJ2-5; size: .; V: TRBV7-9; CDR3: CASIRGVTQYF; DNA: TGTGCCAGCATTCGGGGTGTGACCCAGTACTTC
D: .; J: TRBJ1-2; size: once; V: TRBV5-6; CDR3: CASSDTGGNGYTF; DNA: TGTGCCAGCAGCGACACGGGGGGAAATGGCTACACCTTC
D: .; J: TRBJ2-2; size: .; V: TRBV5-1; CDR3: CASSSGWQGTGELFF; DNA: TGCGCCAGCAGCTCCGGGTGGCAGGGCACCGGGGAGCTGTTTTTT
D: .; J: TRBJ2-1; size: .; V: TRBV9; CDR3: CASSAPPDGLINGEQFF; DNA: TGTGCCAGCAGCGCCCCCCCCGATGGACTGATTAACGGTGAGCAGTTCTTC
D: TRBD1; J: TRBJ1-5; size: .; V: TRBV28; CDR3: CASRSTGGSNQPQHF; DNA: TGTGCCAGCAGATCGACAGGGGGCAGCAATCAGCCCCAGCATTTT
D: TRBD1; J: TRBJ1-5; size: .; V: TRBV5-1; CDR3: CASSPGWTGKEQPQHF; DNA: TGCGCCAGCAGCCCCGGGTGGACAGGGAAGGAGCAGCCCCAGCATTTT
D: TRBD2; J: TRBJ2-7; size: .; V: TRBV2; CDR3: CASSDWLAGQYF; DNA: TGTGCCAGCAGTGATTGGCTAGCGGGGCAGTACTTC
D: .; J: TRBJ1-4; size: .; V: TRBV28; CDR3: CASSPRGGKLFF; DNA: TGTGCCAGCAGTCCCCGAGGAGGAAAACTGTTTTTT
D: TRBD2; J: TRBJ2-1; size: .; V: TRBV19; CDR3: CASSKGLAAGEQFF; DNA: TGTGCCAGTAGTAAGGGACTAGCGGCCGGTGAGCAGTTCTTC
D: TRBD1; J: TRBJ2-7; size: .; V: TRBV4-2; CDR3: CASSQERTGAGNEQYF; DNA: TGTGCCAGCAGCCAAGAAAGGACAGGGGCAGGGAACGAGCAGTACTTC
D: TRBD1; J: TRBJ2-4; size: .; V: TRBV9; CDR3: CASSVEGQGAKNIQYF; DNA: TGTGCCAGCAGCGTAGAGGGACAGGGGGCCAAAAACATTCAGTACTTC
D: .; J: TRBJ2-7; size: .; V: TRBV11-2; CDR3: CASSLHSYEQYF; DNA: TGTGCCAGCAGCTTACACAGCTACGAGCAGTACTTC
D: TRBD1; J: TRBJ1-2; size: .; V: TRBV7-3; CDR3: CASSSDRDSYTF; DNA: TGTGCCAGCAGCAGTGACAGGGATAGCTACACCTTC
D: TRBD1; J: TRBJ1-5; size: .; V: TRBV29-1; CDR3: CSATTGSNQPQHF; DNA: TGCAGCGCTACGACAGGGAGCAATCAGCCCCAGCATTTT
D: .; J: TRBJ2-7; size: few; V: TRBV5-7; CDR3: CASSPGKGEWGEQYF; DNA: TGTGCCAGCAGCCCAGGGAAGGGGGAATGGGGCGAGCAGTACTTC